The next 19 T cell receptor beta chains were all read from a single sample in a study of blood T cell repertoires in COVID-19. Repertoires were generated with immunoSEQ multiplex PCR, while TCRdb's copy carries only in-frame clones and drops some. The sample shows about 230,000 clones, around 83% of them seen only once. Sequencing was performed on peripheral blood. The receptors originated from a man aged 80 or over with acute or convalescent COVID-19.

This rearrangement joins TRBV7-8 to TRBJ2-1, with D possibly matching TRBD1 (6 bases). Germline V gene data show CDR1 as SGHVS and CDR2 as FQNEAQ. This CDR3 is 15 amino acids long. V was pared by 0 bases and J by 7 bases, with 13 bases between. CDR3 residues: CASSLAGRRGNEQFF. The CDR3 DNA reads as TGTGCCAGCAGCTTAGCGGGTCGCAGGGGAAATGAGCAGTTCTTC.

This chain links TRBV11-2 with TRBJ2-1; no definite D call. Deletions cut 4 bases from V and 2 bases from J, with 12 bases between. Germline V gene sequence: CDR1 SGHAT, CDR2 FQNNGV. The CDR3 has 15 residues. For the CDR3, the DNA is TGTGCCAGCAGCTCCCCGCCCCCTACCTACAATGAGCAGTTCTTC. Translation: CASSSPPPTYNEQFF.

The rearrangement joins TRBV14 to TRBJ1-3, with D perhaps TRBD1 (5 bases). The germline V gene encodes CDR1 SGHDN and CDR2 FVKESK. CDR3 size: 16 residues. V lost 2 bases and J 4 bases, leaving 15 bases between the germline ends. CDR3 sequence (DNA): TGTGCCAGCAGCCAACAGGGCCCTATTTGGGGAAACACCATATATTTT. This codes for CASSQQGPIWGNTIYF. The whole variable domain, filled in from reference TRBV14 and TRBJ1-3, reads EAGVTQFPSHSVIEKGQTVTLRCDPISGHDNLYWYRRVMGKEIKFLLHFVKESKQDESGMPNNRFLAERTGGTYSTLKVQPAELEDSGVYFCASSQQGPIWGNTIYFGEGSWLTVV.

V and J are TRBV19 and TRBJ1-2; D is unclear. The CDR3 totals 14 residues. Germline CDR1 reads LNHDA; CDR2 reads SQIVND (reference sequence). V lost 7 bases to trimming and J lost 4 bases, with 16 bases between them. The CDR3 sequence is CASKPRGGPYGYTF. CDR3 nucleotides: TGTGCCAGTAAACCCCGGGGAGGGCCCTATGGCTACACCTTC.

The rearrangement links TRBV10-1 to TRBJ2-3, with D perhaps matching TRBD1 (6 bases). V was shortened by 5 bases and J by 4 bases, with 10 bases between the two germline ends. The CDR3 loop spans 13 amino acids. Germline V gives CDR1 WNHNN, CDR2 SYGVQD (reference sequence). CDR3 nucleotide sequence: TGCGCCAGCAGTCAGGGGTTCGCAGATACGCAGTATTTT. Translation gives CASSQGFADTQYF.

V gene TRBV28 combines with J gene TRBJ1-2, with TRBD1 matching 9 bases. Germline lookup yields CDR1 MDHEN and CDR2 SYDVKM. Trimming took 6 bases from V and 3 from J; bases not matched to a gene: 5. The CDR3 is made up of 14 amino acids. CDR3 in DNA: TGTGCCAGCAGGGGACAGGGTGATGACTATGGCTACACCTTC. It yields the protein CASRGQGDDYGYTF.

The chain has TRBV19 and TRBJ2-7; 11 nucleotides match TRBD2. With 1 base clipped from V and 5 bases from J, the junction kept 4 bases outside the gene matches. Germline CDR1 reads LNHDA; CDR2 reads SQIVND (reference sequence). The CDR3 extends over 15 amino acids. The CDR3 region has the DNA TGTGCCAGTAGTATAGCTAGCGGGAGGTTCGACGAGCAGTACTTC. Amino acids: CASSIASGRFDEQYF. The full variable domain, completed using reference TRBV19 and TRBJ2-7, is DGGITQSPKYLFRKEGQNVTLSCEQNLNHDAMYWYRQDPGQGLRLIYYSQIVNDFQKGDIAEGYSVSREKKESFPLTVTSAQKNPTAFYLCASSIASGRFDEQYFGPGTRLTVT.

Of note for this clone: Germline is not matched at one junction end, which may reflect a read error. The DNA for the CDR3 is TGTGCCAGCAGTTTAGGGACTAGTTACAATGAGCAGTTCTTC. Its translation is CASSLGTSYNEQFF. This sequence joins TRBV7-2 and TRBJ2-1, with TRBD2 matching 8 bases. Looked up from germline, CDR1 is SGHTA and CDR2 is FQGNSA. This CDR3 contains 14 residues.

This chain joins TRBV28 and TRBJ2-2, with 7 bases lining up with TRBD2. CDR3 length: 13 amino acids. Germline loops: CDR1 MDHEN, CDR2 SYDVKM. The V and J ends lost 8 bases and 4 bases, in that order; junction bases with no gene match: 4. The CDR3 nucleotides read TGTGCCAGCCTAGCGGACCTCACCGGGGAGCTGTTTTTT. Residues: CASLADLTGELFF.

V usage is TRBV19 and J usage is TRBJ2-5, with 13 positions matching TRBD2. J lost 1 base, V lost 4 bases, and 3 bases had no gene match. The germline V gene has CDR1 LNHDA and CDR2 SQIVND (reference sequence). CDR3 length: 16 residues. The CDR3, as DNA: TGTGCCAGTAGTACCGGACTAGCGGGGGCCCAAGAGACCCAGTACTTC. Amino acids: CASSTGLAGAQETQYF.

The V call is TRBV9, the J call TRBJ2-2; a weak D match, TRBD2 (7 bases). Per germline, CDR1 SGDLS and CDR2 YYNGEE. The CDR3 extends over 19 amino acids. The V end was cut by 4 bases, the J end by 1 base, with 23 bases between. The CDR3 DNA reads as TGTGCCAGCAGCCCAAGGGGGGGATCGACACCTTTGAACACCGGGGAGCTGTTTTTT. It encodes CASSPRGGSTPLNTGELFF.

This sequence joins TRBV18 and TRBJ2-1, with 11 bases fitting TRBD2. The CDR3 runs 15 residues. Losses at the gene ends were 4 bases for V and 5 bases for J; bases not matched to a gene: 4. The germline V gene encodes CDR1 KGHSH and CDR2 LQKENI. In nucleotides, the CDR3 is TGTGCCAGCTCACAGGGACTAGCGGCGGACAATGAGCAGTTCTTC. This sequence encodes CASSQGLAADNEQFF.

J is TRBJ2-3 and V is TRBV10-1; D is ambiguous. The CDR3 contains 13 residues. Germline CDR1 is WNHNN and CDR2 is SYGVQD (reference sequence). Between the trimmed V and J ends, which lost 3 bases and 2 bases, there was a span of 6 bases. The CDR3 loop reads CASSDGDTDTQYF. The CDR3 DNA reads as TGCGCCAGCAGTGACGGAGACACAGATACGCAGTATTTT.

The CDR3: CACRQGNTEAFF. The CDR3 coding sequence is TGTGCCTGCCGACAGGGGAACACTGAAGCTTTCTTT. This chain joins TRBV30 and TRBJ1-1, with TRBD1 matching 7 bases. The J segment lost 1 base and the V segment lost 6 bases, leaving 2 bases of the junction unmatched. Germline V gives CDR1 GTSNPN, CDR2 SVGIG (reference sequence). The CDR3 covers 12 residues.

The chain uses TRBV29-1 and TRBJ2-3; D ambiguous. Looked up from germline, CDR1 is SQVTM and CDR2 is ANQGSEA. The CDR3 is made up of 14 amino acids. V was cut by 7 bases and J by 1 base, with 15 bases left in between. The DNA for the CDR3 is TGCAGCGCTCGTGTTAGCCATGGCACAGATACGCAGTATTTT. This gives the protein CSARVSHGTDTQYF.

The V gene is TRBV5-1, the J gene TRBJ2-5; tentative D call: TRBD2 (6 bases). V was shortened by 4 bases and J by 5 bases, with 18 bases between the two germline ends. The CDR3 is 15 residues long. The germline V gene has CDR1 SGHRS and CDR2 YFSETQ. CDR3 sequence (DNA): TGCGCCAGCAGCGGGGGACTTGGGCCGGGGGAGACCCAGTACTTC. It specifies CASSGGLGPGETQYF. The variable domain in full, completed from reference TRBV5-1 and TRBJ2-5, reads KAGVTQTPRYLIKTRGQQVTLSCSPISGHRSVSWYQQTPGQGLQFLFEYFSETQRNKGNFPGRFSGRQFSNSRSEMNVSTLELGDSALYLCASSGGLGPGETQYFGPGTRLLVL.

CDR3 sequence reads: CASSREDYGYTF. CDR3 coding DNA: TGTGCCAGCAGCAGGGAGGACTATGGCTACACCTTC. V and J are TRBV28 and TRBJ1-2; D perhaps matches TRBD1 (5 bases). The CDR3 loop spans 12 amino acids. Per germline, CDR1 MDHEN and CDR2 SYDVKM. Trimming left V 6 bases short and J 3 bases short, with 8 bases between.

This clone was observed once. The chain employs TRBV28 and TRBJ2-3, with 11 bases aligning to TRBD2. Germline values: CDR1 MDHEN, CDR2 SYDVKM. The junction had 9 bases not matched to a gene; V was cut back by 5 bases and J by 2 bases. The CDR3 is 17 residues long. DNA for the CDR3: TGTGCCAGCAGTACCCCTAGCGGGGGGCGGGTCACAGATACGCAGTATTTT. Translation: CASSTPSGGRVTDTQYF.

The CDR3 region is CASSTTGVQPQHF. CDR3 sequence (DNA): TGTGCCAGCAGTACGACAGGGGTTCAGCCCCAGCATTTT. The chain has TRBV6-5 and TRBJ1-5, with 8 positions matching TRBD1. Trimming cost V 5 bases and J 6 bases; bases outside gene matches: 3. The germline gives CDR1 MNHEY, CDR2 SVGAGI. The CDR3 consists of 13 residues.